This T cell receptor beta chain was retrieved from a study of shared clonotypes between healthy human individuals. V was clipped by 8 bases and J by 3 bases, with 5 bases between them. This CDR3 comprises 11 residues. Germline V gives CDR1 MDHEN, CDR2 SYDVKM. Each subset's genomic DNA was split evenly across several immunoSEQ plates. How the authors handled the data: As immunoSEQ supplied junction-only sequences (without quality scores), filtering differed. The assay was immunoSEQ multiplex PCR, and TCRdb's table has in-frame clones only and misses some. The V and J calls and clone size are taken from that table; D and trimming were inferred from the DNA. The sample gives approximately 710,000 clones, less than 95% of which show up once; 30% to 40% is in the top ten. Whole-study results and caveats: Among a handful of donors, roughly 5.4% of naive CD4 clonotypes were found in common.

CD8 memory cells included CD45RO+ cells plus CCR7-negative CD45RA+ TemRA cells. Turning to this clone: Its antigen remains unidentified.

The sequencing input was memory CD8+ T cells from PBMCs. Indicated subset: CD45RO+ cells pooled with CCR7-negative TemRA cells. This clonotype was obtained from a young man in good health. Some clones in this sample may be carry-over from other donors' samples. This sequence joins TRBV28 and TRBJ1-5, with D uncertain. CDR3 loop: CASGVNQPQHF. The CDR3 DNA reads TGTGCCAGCGGCGTCAATCAGCCCCAGCATTTT. Together with reference TRBV28 and TRBJ1-5, the CDR3 gives the full variable domain: DVKVTQSSRYLVKRTGEKVFLECVQDMDHENMFWYRQDPGLGLRLIYFSYDVKMKEKGDIPEGYSVSREKKERFSLILESASTNQTSMYLCASGVNQPQHFGDGTRLSIL.